The rows below give T cell receptor beta chains drawn from one sample of a study of blood T cell repertoires in COVID-19. Assay: immunoSEQ multiplex PCR; the TCRdb copy retains only in-frame clones and omits some. The sample has 220,000 or so clones, nearly 90% seen once. Sequencing was done on a sample of PBMCs or T cells enriched from blood (not recorded which). The source of these receptors is a man aged 25-45 years who had been exposed to COVID-19. Each CDR3 is given with its conserved first and last residue. The D gene is left open where the match is weak. Rows give clone size only sometimes, using once, few, many, or a class for an expanded clone.

DNA: TGTGCCAGCAGCCAGAACGGGGGGCCGACCTACGAGCAGTACTTC
CDR3: CASSQNGGPTYEQYF
J: TRBJ2-7
D: -
size: -
V: TRBV4-2

DNA: TGTGCCAGCAGTAAGCATAGGACAGGGGACAATGAGCAGTTCTTC
CDR3: CASSKHRTGDNEQFF
J: TRBJ2-1
D: TRBD1
size: once
V: TRBV6-4

DNA: TGTGCCAGCAGTGAAGAAAGGGTAGGGGGCACTGAAGCTTTCTTT
CDR3: CASSEERVGGTEAFF
J: TRBJ1-1
D: -
size: few
V: TRBV6-1

DNA: TGTGCCAGCTCACCACCCGGACAGGAAAAACTGTTTTTT
CDR3: CASSPPGQEKLFF
J: TRBJ1-4
D: -
size: -
V: TRBV18

DNA: TGTGCCAGCAGCTCCTTGGCGGGGGGCACAGATACGCAGTATTTT
CDR3: CASSSLAGGTDTQYF
J: TRBJ2-3
D: TRBD2
size: -
V: TRBV7-6

DNA: TGTGCCAGCAGCTTGGACGGGAGCTCTGGAAACACCATATATTTT
CDR3: CASSLDGSSGNTIYF
J: TRBJ1-3
D: -
size: -
V: TRBV5-4

DNA: TGCGCCAGCAGCTTGGGAGGGTTGGCTGGAAACACCATATATTTT
CDR3: CASSLGGLAGNTIYF
J: TRBJ1-3
D: -
size: -
V: TRBV5-1

DNA: TGTGCCAGCAGCCTCTGGCAGGCCTCCCCCACCTTC
CDR3: CASSLWQASPTF
J: TRBJ1-2
D: -
size: -
V: TRBV3-1/TRBV3-2

DNA: TGTGCCAGCAGTGAATTGAGGGTCGGGGAGCTGTTTTTT
CDR3: CASSELRVGELFF
J: TRBJ2-2
D: -
size: few
V: TRBV6-1

DNA: TGTGCCAGCAGTTTCCAGGGTACGGACTATAATTCACCCCTCCACTTT
CDR3: CASSFQGTDYNSPLHF
J: TRBJ1-6
D: -
size: -
V: TRBV2

DNA: TGTGCCAGCAGTGTGACTAGCGGGGGGGCGAATGAGCAGTTCTTC
CDR3: CASSVTSGGANEQFF
J: TRBJ2-1
D: TRBD2
size: -
V: TRBV2

DNA: TGTGCCAGCAGCCAAGCAACACAGGGAACCTACGAGCAGTACTTC
CDR3: CASSQATQGTYEQYF
J: TRBJ2-7
D: -
size: -
V: TRBV3-1/TRBV3-2

DNA: TGTGCCAGCAGCAAAGACAGCGCTAGCACAGATACGCAGTATTTT
CDR3: CASSKDSASTDTQYF
J: TRBJ2-3
D: -
size: -
V: TRBV5-6